This T cell receptor beta chain was captured in a study of post-analysis software for immune sequencing data. The wider study: Relapsing-remitting, secondary progressive and progressive-relapsing forms made up the multiple sclerosis disease courses.

The germline gives CDR1 SGHRS, CDR2 YFSETQ. This CDR3 spans 17 amino acids. V was shortened by 2 bases and J by 0 bases, with 15 bases between the two germline ends. As for this clonotype: Its target is not known.

The TCR beta cDNA libraries contained unique molecular identifiers. TCRdb independently ran MiXCR on the PCR reads; one entry per CDR3 protein. The sample records about 820,000 distinct CDR3 sequences, roughly half being singletons. Broader study findings: Patients used a few TRBV segments, including TRBV5-6, TRBV5-1 and TRBV20-1, more often than controls.

This TCR came from a girl under 18 with multiple sclerosis. Sequencing was performed on blood. The chain recombines TRBV5-1 with TRBJ2-1, with D hard to call. The CDR3 is CASSFRAPGRSYNEQFF. In DNA, the CDR3 is TGCGCCAGCAGCTTTAGGGCACCGGGTCGCTCCTACAATGAGCAGTTCTTC.